Listed below are T cell receptor beta chains from one sample, sequenced in a study of cytomegalovirus exposure and HLA in healthy donors. Generated by immunoSEQ multiplex PCR, the TCRdb table keeps only in-frame clones and is missing some. The repertoire has almost 200,000 clones, around 78% of them found once; the top ten carry about 1.9%. The sample taken for sequencing was PBMCs. Receptor source: a man aged 25-40 years in good health and CMV-seronegative. The CDR3 runs from the conserved cysteine through the conserved F or W. The D gene is left open where the match is weak. Expanded clones are given a class, and other clones once, few, many or no size at all.

v_gene	abundance	j_gene	d_gene	CDR3nt	CDR3aa
TRBV9	NA	TRBJ2-1	NA	TGTGCCAGCAGCGTAGCCGCTAGTGGCTCCTACAATGAGCAGTTCTTC	CASSVAASGSYNEQFF
TRBV11-2	NA	TRBJ2-7	TRBD2	TGTGCCAGCAGCTCCGGGACTAGTACCCGGCCGGTGTACTTC	CASSSGTSTRPVYF
TRBV29-1	NA	TRBJ2-7	TRBD1	TGCAGCGTTCTTGTACAGGGGGCCTACGAGCAGTACTTC	CSVLVQGAYEQYF
TRBV29-1	once	TRBJ1-4	NA	TGCAGCGTTGAAGATACAGGAAAAGATGAAAAACTGTTTTTT	CSVEDTGKDEKLFF
TRBV6-5	NA	TRBJ1-4	TRBD1	TGTGCCAGCAGTTACTCGACAGGGGGTGAAAAACTGTTTTTT	CASSYSTGGEKLFF
TRBV9	NA	TRBJ2-3	TRBD2	TGTGCCAGCAGCGTAGATCTTCTAGCGGGAGGAACAGATACGCAGTATTTT	CASSVDLLAGGTDTQYF
TRBV29-1	NA	TRBJ2-3	TRBD2	TGCAGCGTTGGTGTGTTGGGAGGGGACGCCCCAGATACGCAGTATTTT	CSVGVLGGDAPDTQYF
TRBV6-5	NA	TRBJ1-6	TRBD1	TGTGCCAGCAACCCGGGACAGGGTAATTCACCCCTCCACTTT	CASNPGQGNSPLHF
TRBV28	NA	TRBJ2-7	NA	TGTGCCAGCAGACCGGGTGGCGGGAAAGAGGAGTACTTC	CASRPGGGKEEYF
TRBV6-6	NA	TRBJ1-2	NA	TGTGCCAGCAGGGATACCTTGGGCAGGGGCTATGGCTACACCTTC	CASRDTLGRGYGYTF
TRBV5-1	NA	TRBJ2-1	NA	TGCGCCAGCAGCGGAAACAGACTAGTGGGGCACAATGAGCAGTTCTTC	CASSGNRLVGHNEQFF
TRBV27	NA	TRBJ2-1	NA	TGTGCCAGCAGTTTGGGGCAAAACAATGAGCAGTTCTTC	CASSLGQNNEQFF
TRBV4-2	NA	TRBJ2-7	TRBD1	TGTGCCAGCAGCCAGGCCGGGACAGGGGCCTACGAGCAGTACTTC	CASSQAGTGAYEQYF
TRBV7-9	NA	TRBJ2-5	NA	TGTGCCAGCAGTTTCAACTCGATGGAGACCCAGTACTTC	CASSFNSMETQYF
TRBV7-9	NA	TRBJ1-1	TRBD1	TGTGCCAGCAGCATTTCGACAGGGGAAAACACTGAAGCTTTCTTT	CASSISTGENTEAFF
TRBV5-1	NA	TRBJ1-1	TRBD1	TGCGCCAGCAGCTTGATGACAGGGATGAACACTGAAGCTTTCTTT	CASSLMTGMNTEAFF
TRBV14	NA	TRBJ2-1	TRBD2	TGTGCCAGCAGCCCAGCGGGAGCTAATGAGCAGTTCTTC	CASSPAGANEQFF
TRBV6-5	NA	TRBJ2-7	NA	TGTGCCAGCAGTCCCTTCGCGGGCTCCTACGAGCAGTACTTC	CASSPFAGSYEQYF
TRBV5-1	NA	TRBJ1-1	NA	TGCGCCAGCAGCTTGGTAGTGCCGGACACTGAAGCTTTCTTT	CASSLVVPDTEAFF
TRBV14	NA	TRBJ1-2	TRBD1	TGTGCCAGCAGCCATTTAGGGGGCGCTTTTAATGGCTACACCTTC	CASSHLGGAFNGYTF
TRBV15	NA	TRBJ1-4	NA	TGTGCCACCAGCAGAGCAGTTTCGCTTGAAAAACTGTTTTTT	CATSRAVSLEKLFF
TRBV6-1	few	TRBJ2-7	TRBD1	TGTGCCAGCAGGGGGACAGCCTACGAGCAGTACTTC	CASRGTAYEQYF
TRBV7-9	NA	TRBJ2-5	NA	TGTGCCAGCAGGGACAATAAAGGACGGTGGAAAGAGACCCAGTACTTC	CASRDNKGRWKETQYF
TRBV4-1	NA	TRBJ2-1	TRBD2	TGCGCCAGCAGCCAAGAGTTTGGGACTAGCGGCCCCGATGAGCAGTTCTTC	CASSQEFGTSGPDEQFF